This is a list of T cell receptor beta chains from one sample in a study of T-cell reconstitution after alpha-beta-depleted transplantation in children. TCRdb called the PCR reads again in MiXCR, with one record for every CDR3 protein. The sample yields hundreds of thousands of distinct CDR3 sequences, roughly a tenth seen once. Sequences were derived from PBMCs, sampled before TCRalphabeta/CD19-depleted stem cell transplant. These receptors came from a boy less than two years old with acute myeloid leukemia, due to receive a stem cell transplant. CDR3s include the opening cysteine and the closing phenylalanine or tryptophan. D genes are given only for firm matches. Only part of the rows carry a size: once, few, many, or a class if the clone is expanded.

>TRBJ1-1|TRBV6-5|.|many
CASSYHRMNTEAFF
TGTGCCAGCAGTTACCACAGAATGAACACTGAAGCTTTCTTT
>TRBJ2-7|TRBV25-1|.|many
CASSVGTTYEQYF
TGTGCCAGCAGTGTTGGGACAACCTACGAGCAGTACTTC
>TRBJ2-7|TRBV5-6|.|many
CASSHGGYEQYF
TGTGCCAGCAGCCATGGGGGCTACGAGCAGTACTTC
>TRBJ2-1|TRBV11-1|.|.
CASSLASRARSSYNEQFF
TGTGCCAGCAGCTTAGCATCACGAGCCAGGAGCTCCTACAATGAGCAGTTCTTC
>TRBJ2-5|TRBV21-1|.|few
CASSIANRGETQYF
TGTGCCAGCAGCATAGCTAACAGGGGAGAGACCCAGTACTTC
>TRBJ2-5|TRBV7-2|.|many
CASSYRRTGETQYF
TGTGCCAGCAGCTATCGCCGTACAGGGGAGACCCAGTACTTC
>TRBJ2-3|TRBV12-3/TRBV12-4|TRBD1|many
CASSFGQLTGRARTDTQYF
TGTGCCAGCAGTTTCGGGCAACTGACAGGGCGGGCCCGCACAGATACGCAGTATTTT
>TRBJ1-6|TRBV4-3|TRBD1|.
CASSQEGIDRGDSPLHF
TGCGCCAGCAGCCAAGAAGGCATTGACAGGGGGGATTCACCCCTCCACTTT
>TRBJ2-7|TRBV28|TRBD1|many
CASSLPTGGDYEQYF
TGTGCCAGCAGTCTCCCGACAGGGGGGGACTACGAGCAGTACTTC
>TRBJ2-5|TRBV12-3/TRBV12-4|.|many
CASSFPKPDPMRETQYF
TGTGCCAGCAGTTTCCCCAAACCAGACCCGATGAGAGAGACCCAGTACTTC
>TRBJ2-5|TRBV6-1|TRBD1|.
CASSLGQGRSQYF
TGTGCCAGCAGTCTCGGACAGGGAAGGAGCCAGTACTTC
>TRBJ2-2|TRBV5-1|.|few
CASSWMTGELFF
TGCGCCAGCAGCTGGATGACCGGGGAGCTGTTTTTT
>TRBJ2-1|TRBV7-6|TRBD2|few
CASSFIAGGRNEQFF
TGTGCCAGCAGCTTCATAGCGGGAGGGCGCAATGAGCAGTTCTTC
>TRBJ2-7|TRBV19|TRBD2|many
CASSMGLEGYEQYF
TGTGCCAGTAGTATGGGACTAGAGGGCTACGAGCAGTACTTC
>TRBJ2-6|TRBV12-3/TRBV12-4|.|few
CASSLATHTASGANVLTF
TGTGCCAGCAGTTTAGCCACACATACGGCCTCTGGGGCCAACGTCCTGACTTTC
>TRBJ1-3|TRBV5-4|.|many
CASSLSSPNSGNTIYF
TGTGCCAGCAGCTTGTCGAGTCCGAACTCTGGAAACACCATATATTTT
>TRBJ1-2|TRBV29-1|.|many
CSVAQGSVPYGYTF
TGCAGCGTTGCCCAGGGGAGTGTTCCCTATGGCTACACCTTC
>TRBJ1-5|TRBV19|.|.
CASSAPAWAGQPQHF
TGTGCCAGTAGTGCCCCCGCGTGGGCTGGACAGCCCCAGCATTTT
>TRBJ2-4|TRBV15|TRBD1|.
CATSRDRQGQGAIGTKNIQYF
TGTGCCACTAGCAGAGATCGTCAGGGACAGGGGGCGATCGGGACCAAAAACATTCAGTACTTC
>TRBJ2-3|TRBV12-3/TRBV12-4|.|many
CASSFWPSDTQYF
TGTGCCAGCAGTTTTTGGCCGTCGGATACGCAGTATTTT
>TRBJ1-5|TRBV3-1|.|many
CASSQAGQPQHF
TGTGCCAGCAGCCAAGCCGGGCAGCCCCAGCATTTT
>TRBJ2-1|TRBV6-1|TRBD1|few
CASRSQGPYNEQFF
TGTGCCAGCAGGTCACAGGGGCCCTACAATGAGCAGTTCTTC
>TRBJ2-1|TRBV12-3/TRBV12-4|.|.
CASSPSTARYNEQFF
TGTGCCAGCAGTCCCTCGACAGCCCGCTACAATGAGCAGTTCTTC
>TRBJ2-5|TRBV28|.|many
CASSPAGGIETQYF
TGTGCCAGCAGTCCGGCAGGAGGGATAGAGACCCAGTACTTC
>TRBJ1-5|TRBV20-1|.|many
CSARDQGINQPQHF
TGCAGTGCTAGAGATCAGGGAATCAATCAGCCCCAGCATTTT
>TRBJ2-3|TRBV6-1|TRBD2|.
CASTRTSRGRGDTQYF
TGTGCCAGCACGAGGACTAGCCGCGGTCGTGGAGATACGCAGTATTTT
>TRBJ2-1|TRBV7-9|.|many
CASSLSASSYNEQFF
TGTGCCAGCAGCTTATCCGCGTCCTCCTACAATGAGCAGTTCTTC
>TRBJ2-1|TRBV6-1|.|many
CASSGLRDHSSYNEQFF
TGTGCCAGCAGTGGGCTGAGGGACCATAGCTCCTACAATGAGCAGTTCTTC